This TCR beta chain comes out of a study of cytomegalovirus exposure and HLA in healthy donors. The CDR3 consists of 15 residues. V lost 5 bases to trimming and J lost 5 bases, with 18 bases between them. From germline, CDR1 is MNHEY and CDR2 SMNVEV (reference sequence). It was with 60 Vbeta and 13 Jbeta primers that the PCR ran. The data were produced by immunoSEQ multiplex PCR, yet TCRdb's version contains in-frame clones alone and is incomplete. Of roughly 60,000 clones listed, 60% to 80% are singletons. This chain links TRBV27 with TRBJ2-5; the D gene is possibly TRBD1 (7 bases). This TCR was sampled from a woman aged 40 to 49 in good health and CMV-seropositive. The sample comprised PBMCs. The CDR3 loop reads CASSPQGGPFETQYF. CDR3 in DNA: TGTGCCAGCAGTCCCCAGGGGGGCCCGTTCGAGACCCAGTACTTC.